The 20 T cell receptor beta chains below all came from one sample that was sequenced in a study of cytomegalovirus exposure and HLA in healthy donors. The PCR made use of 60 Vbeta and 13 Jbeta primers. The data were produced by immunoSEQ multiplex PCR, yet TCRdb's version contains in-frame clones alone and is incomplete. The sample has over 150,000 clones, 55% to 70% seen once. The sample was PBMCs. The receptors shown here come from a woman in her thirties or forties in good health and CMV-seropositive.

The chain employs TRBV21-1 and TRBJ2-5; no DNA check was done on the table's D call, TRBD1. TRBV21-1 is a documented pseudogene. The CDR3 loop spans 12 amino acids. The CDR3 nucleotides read TGTGCCAGCAGCAACAGGGAAGAGACCCAGTACTTC. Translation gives CASSNREETQYF.

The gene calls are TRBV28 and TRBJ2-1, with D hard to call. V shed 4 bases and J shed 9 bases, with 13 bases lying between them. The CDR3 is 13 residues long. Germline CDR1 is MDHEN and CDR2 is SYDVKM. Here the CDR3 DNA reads TGTGCCAGCAGTTACCCCCCGGTGAGTGAGCAGTTCTTC. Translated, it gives CASSYPPVSEQFF.

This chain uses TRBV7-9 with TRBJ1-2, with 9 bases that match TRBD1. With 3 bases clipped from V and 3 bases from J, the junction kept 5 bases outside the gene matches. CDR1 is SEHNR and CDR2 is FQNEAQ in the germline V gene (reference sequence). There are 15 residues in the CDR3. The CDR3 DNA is TGTGCCAGCAGCTTCGGGACAGGGAGGGACTATGGCTACACCTTC. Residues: CASSFGTGRDYGYTF.

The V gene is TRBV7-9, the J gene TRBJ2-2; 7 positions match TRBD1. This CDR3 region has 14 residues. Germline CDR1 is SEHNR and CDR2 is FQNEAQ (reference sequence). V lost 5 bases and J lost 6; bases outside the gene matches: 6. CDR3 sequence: CASSPRTGSGELFF. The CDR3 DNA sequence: TGTGCCAGCAGCCCCCGGACAGGATCCGGGGAGCTGTTTTTT.

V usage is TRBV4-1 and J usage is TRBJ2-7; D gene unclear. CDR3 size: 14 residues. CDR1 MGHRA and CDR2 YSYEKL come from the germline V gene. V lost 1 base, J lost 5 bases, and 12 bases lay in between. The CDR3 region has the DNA TGCGCCAGCAGCCAAGTTTACCTTCAGAACGAGCAGTACTTC. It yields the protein CASSQVYLQNEQYF.

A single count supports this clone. The CDR3 sequence is CASSLLQGNTIYF. CDR3 bases: TGTGCCAGCAGTTTATTACAGGGAAACACCATATATTTT. V gene TRBV28 combines with J gene TRBJ1-3; no definite D call. This CDR3 contains 13 residues. With 1 base removed from V and 4 bases from J, the gap between germline ends came to 5 bases. Per the germline V gene, CDR1 is MDHEN and CDR2 is SYDVKM.

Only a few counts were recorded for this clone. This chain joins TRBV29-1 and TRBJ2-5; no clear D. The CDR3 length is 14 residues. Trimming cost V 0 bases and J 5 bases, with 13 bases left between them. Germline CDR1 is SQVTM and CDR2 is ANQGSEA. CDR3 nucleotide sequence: TGCAGCGTTGAAGATGTCGTCGCGACTGAGACCCAGTACTTC. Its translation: CSVEDVVATETQYF.

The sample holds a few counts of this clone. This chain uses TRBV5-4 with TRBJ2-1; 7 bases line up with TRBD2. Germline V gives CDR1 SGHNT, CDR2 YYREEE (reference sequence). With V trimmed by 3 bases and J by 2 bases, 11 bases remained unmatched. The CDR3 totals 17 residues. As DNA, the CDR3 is TGTGCCAGCAGCTCCGGATCTATGGGGGGGGCCTACAATGAGCAGTTCTTC. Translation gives CASSSGSMGGAYNEQFF.

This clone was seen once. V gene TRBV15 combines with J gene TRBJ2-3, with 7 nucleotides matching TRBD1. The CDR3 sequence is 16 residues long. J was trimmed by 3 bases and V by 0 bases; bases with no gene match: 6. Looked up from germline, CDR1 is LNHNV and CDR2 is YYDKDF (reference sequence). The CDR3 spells CATSRDRQGRTDTQYF. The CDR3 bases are TGTGCCACCAGCAGAGATCGACAGGGACGGACAGATACGCAGTATTTT.

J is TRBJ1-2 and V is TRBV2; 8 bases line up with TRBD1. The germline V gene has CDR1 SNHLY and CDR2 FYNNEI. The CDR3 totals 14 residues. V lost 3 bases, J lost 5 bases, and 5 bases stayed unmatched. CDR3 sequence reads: CASSDGQGGYGYTF. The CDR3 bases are TGTGCCAGCAGTGACGGACAGGGTGGGTATGGCTACACCTTC.

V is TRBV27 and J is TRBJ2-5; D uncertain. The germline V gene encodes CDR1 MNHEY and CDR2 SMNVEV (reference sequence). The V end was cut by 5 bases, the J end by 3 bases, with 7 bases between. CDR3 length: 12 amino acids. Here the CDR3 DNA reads TGTGCCAGCAGTCTCCGAGAAGAGACCCAGTACTTC. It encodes CASSLREETQYF.

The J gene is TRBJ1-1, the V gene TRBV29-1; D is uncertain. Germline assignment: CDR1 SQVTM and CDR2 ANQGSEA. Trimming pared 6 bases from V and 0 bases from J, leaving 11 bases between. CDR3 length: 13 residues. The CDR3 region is CSVAGVMNTEAFF. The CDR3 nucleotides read TGCAGCGTGGCCGGGGTAATGAACACTGAAGCTTTCTTT.

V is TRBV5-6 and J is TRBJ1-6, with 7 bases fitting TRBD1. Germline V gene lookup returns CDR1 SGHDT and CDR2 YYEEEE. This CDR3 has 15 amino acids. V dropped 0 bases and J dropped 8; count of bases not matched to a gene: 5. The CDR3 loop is CASSLGGQIHSPLHF. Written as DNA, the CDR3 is TGTGCCAGCAGCTTGGGGGGACAGATACATTCACCCCTCCACTTT.

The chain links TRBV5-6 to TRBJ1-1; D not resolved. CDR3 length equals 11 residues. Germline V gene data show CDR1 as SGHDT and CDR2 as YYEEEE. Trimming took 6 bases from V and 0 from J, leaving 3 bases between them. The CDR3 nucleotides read TGTGCCAGCATAATGAACACTGAAGCTTTCTTT. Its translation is CASIMNTEAFF.

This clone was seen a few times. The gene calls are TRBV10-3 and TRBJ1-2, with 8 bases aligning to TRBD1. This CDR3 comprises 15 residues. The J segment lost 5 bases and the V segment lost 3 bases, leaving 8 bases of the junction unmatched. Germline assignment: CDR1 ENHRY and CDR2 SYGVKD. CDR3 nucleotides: TGTGCCATCAGTGACCCGACTACAGGGGGATATGGCTACACCTTC. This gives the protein CAISDPTTGGYGYTF.

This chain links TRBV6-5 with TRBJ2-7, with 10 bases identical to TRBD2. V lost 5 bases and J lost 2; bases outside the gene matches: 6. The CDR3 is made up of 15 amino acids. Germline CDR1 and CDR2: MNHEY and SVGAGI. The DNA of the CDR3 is TGTGCCAGCAGTCCTAGCGGGGGAAAAGCCTACGAGCAGTACTTC. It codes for CASSPSGGKAYEQYF.

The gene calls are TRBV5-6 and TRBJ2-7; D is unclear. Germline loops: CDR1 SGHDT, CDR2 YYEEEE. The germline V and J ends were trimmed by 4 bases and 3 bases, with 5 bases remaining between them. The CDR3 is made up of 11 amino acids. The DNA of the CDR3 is TGTGCCAGCAGCCTCTTCTACGAGCAGTACTTC. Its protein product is CASSLFYEQYF.

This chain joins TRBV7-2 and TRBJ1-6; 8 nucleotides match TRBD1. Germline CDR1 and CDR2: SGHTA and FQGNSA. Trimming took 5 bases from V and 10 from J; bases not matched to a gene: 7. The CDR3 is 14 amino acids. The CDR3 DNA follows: TGTGCCAGCAGCCCCGGACAGGGAGGGTCACCCCTCCACTTT. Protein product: CASSPGQGGSPLHF.

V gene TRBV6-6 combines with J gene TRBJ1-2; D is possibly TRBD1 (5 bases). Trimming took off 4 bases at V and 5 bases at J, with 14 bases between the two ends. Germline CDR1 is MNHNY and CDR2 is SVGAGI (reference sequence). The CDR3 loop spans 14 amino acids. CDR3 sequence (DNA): TGTGCCAGCAGTTCCTCAACAGGAACTTATGGCTACACCTTC. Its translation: CASSSSTGTYGYTF.

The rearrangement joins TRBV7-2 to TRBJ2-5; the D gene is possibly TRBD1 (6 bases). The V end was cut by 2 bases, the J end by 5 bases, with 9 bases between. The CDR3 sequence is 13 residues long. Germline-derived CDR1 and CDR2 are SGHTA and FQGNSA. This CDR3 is CASSLNRDETQYF. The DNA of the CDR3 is TGTGCCAGCAGCTTAAACAGGGATGAGACCCAGTACTTC.